The TCR beta chain under discussion was sequenced for a study of T cells in Graves' hyperthyroidism and ophthalmopathy (dated by TCRdb to about 2019). Notes on the research overall: Peripheral blood was sampled at the time of initial diagnosis, prior to any treatment. To identify distinguishing TCR V-J signatures, a discovery cohort of around 100 patients was used, comprising some 45 with Graves' ophthalmopathy and 57 with stable Graves' hyperthyroidism. Prospective prediction of ophthalmopathy was tested in an independent validation cohort of approximately 19 hyperthyroidism patients and approximately 17 patients who later progressed to ophthalmopathy. The 75 to 100 discovery patients were divided at random into training and test sets in a 7:3 ratio. Thyroid tissue and blood T-cell repertoires from several Graves' hyperthyroidism patients were also compared in the study. Once sampling was done, hyperthyroidism patients were given methimazole at a starting dose of 30 mg daily, whereas ophthalmopathy patients were given high-dose intravenous methylprednisolone. According to the paper, TCR Vbeta CDR3 sequencing was carried out on 135 peripheral blood samples, which came from some 41 ophthalmopathy, approximately 78 hyperthyroidism and approximately 17 progressor patients.

The study at large found these results: Most expanded thyroid clonotypes (frequency above 0.001) were also found in blood, which suggests that blood repertoires may mirror thyroid immune responses. In validation, the model predicted progression to ophthalmopathy with just under 71% sensitivity and approximately 74% specificity, a median of approximately 6.5 months before onset. A 13 V-J signature model separated ophthalmopathy from stable hyperthyroidism, with over 85% sensitivity and roughly 81% specificity in cross-validation and 80%/75% in testing. Sample size was not statistically predetermined, and blinding of investigators to group allocation was not performed.

The trim is 4 bases for V and 6 bases for J, with a gap of 9 bases between the germline ends. CDR1 and CDR2 are drawn from the germline V gene: SGHTA, FQGNSA. From cysteine to phenylalanine, the CDR3 is 12 amino acids long. Here the CDR3 DNA is all that survives: 36 bases in frame from base 1. Hyperthyroidism patients were aged 18 to 65 years and newly diagnosed, with disease duration of less than 2 months. Any patient with an uncontrolled infection, another autoimmune disease, pregnancy or lactation was excluded. Diagnoses relied on clinical symptoms, serum thyroxine and TRAb, thyroid ultrasound and orbital computed tomography. Blood from progressor patients was drawn when they were first diagnosed with hyperthyroidism, before any ophthalmopathy symptoms appeared. PBMCs were separated from roughly 10 ml of fresh peripheral blood using Ficoll-Paque density gradient centrifugation. Patients classed as progressors first received a Graves' hyperthyroidism diagnosis and then went on to develop ophthalmopathy during follow-up. Total RNA was extracted with Trizol reagent, and quality was checked on an Agilent 2100 Bioanalyzer.

In its sample, this clonotype was seen a few times. This receptor's antigen is unknown. One base away there is no much larger clone; base qualities are not given. The TCR beta CDR3 regions were amplified from the RNA transcripts. The first round of RT-PCR for the TCR CDR3 was performed with the HTBI primer set and the Qiagen OneStep RT-PCR kit. The libraries were constructed in a second round of multiplex PCR and then size-selected and purified. Sequencing of the libraries was done on an Illumina HiSeq2000 using paired-end 100 bp reads. The original methods were these. SOAPnuke was used to process the raw data, throwing out any read that contained adapters or uncalled bases, had a mean Phred below 15, or lacked an exact constant-primer or identifier match. COPE v1.2.5 was used to merge the high-quality paired reads, and each unique nucleotide sequence was defined as a clonotype. MiTCR v1.1 was used to align the clonotypes against IMGT TRBV, TRBD and TRBJ reference segments. Only V-J combinations with frequency above 0.0001, covering 99.2% of repertoires, were analysed. A TCS score was defined as the ratio between F50 (clonal expansion) and ExV (chaos), using BLOSUM62-based TCRdist between CDR3 peptides within each V-J. Welch's t-statistics and random forest reduced roughly 540 V-J features to 10 to 15, which were used in a naive Bayes classifier (R e1071). TCRdb reanalyzed the raw reads on its own, using fastp at Q25 for trimming and MiXCR for clone calling, and kept in-frame beta chains. Each CDR3 protein gets just one entry, which takes the most common genes and DNA from the rows behind it. None of the V and J calls come from the authors' own analysis; TCRdb made them. The table for this sample lists more than 250,000 distinct CDR3 sequences; roughly 15% of them were counted only once. The top ten clonotypes cover under 35% of the sample.

The chain is encoded by TRBV7-2 joined to TRBJ1-1; too little of a D gene remains to name it. Sequenced material: blood. This clonotype was sampled from a woman in her forties or fifties with Graves' hyperthyroidism that later progressed to Graves' ophthalmopathy. CDR3 protein: CASSSHWAEAFF. The nucleotide sequence is given as TGTGCCAGCAGCTCGCACTGGGCTGAAGCTTTCTTT.